This record looks at one T cell receptor (beta chain) sequence and its context. The CDR3 contains 16 residues. The germline gives CDR1 LGHNA, CDR2 YSLEER. J gave up 1 base and V 2 bases, and 4 bases lay outside the gene matches. This entry belongs to a study of T cell repertoires in cytomegalovirus infection. TCRdb re-analysed the reads in MiXCR, keeping a single row per CDR3 protein. The sample yields 310,000 or so distinct CDR3 sequences, roughly 17% seen once. The sample comprised PBMCs. The sequence came from a human donor in good health (CMV status not recorded). Some clones in this sample may be carry-over from other donors' samples. This sequence joins TRBV4-3 and TRBJ2-5; 10 nucleotides agree with TRBD2. CDR3 loop: CASSQTSGTGQETQYF. The CDR3 nucleotides read TGCGCCAGCAGCCAAACTAGCGGGACCGGCCAAGAGACCCAGTACTTC.